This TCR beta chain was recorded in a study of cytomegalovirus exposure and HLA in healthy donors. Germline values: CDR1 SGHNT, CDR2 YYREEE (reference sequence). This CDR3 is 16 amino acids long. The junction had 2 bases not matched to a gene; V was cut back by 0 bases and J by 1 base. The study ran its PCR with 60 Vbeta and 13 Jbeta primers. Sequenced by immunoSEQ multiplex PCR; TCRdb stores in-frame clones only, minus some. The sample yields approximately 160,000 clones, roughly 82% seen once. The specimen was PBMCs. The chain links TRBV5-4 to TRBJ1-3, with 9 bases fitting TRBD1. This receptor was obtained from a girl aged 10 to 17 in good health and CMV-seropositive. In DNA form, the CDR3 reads TGTGCCAGCAGCTTGGTGGGACAGGGATCTGGAAACACCATATATTTT. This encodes CASSLVGQGSGNTIYF. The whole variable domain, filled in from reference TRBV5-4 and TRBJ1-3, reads ETGVTQSPTHLIKTRGQQVTLRCSSQSGHNTVSWYQQALGQGPQFIFQYYREEENGRGNFPPRFSGLQFPNYSSELNVNALELDDSALYLCASSLVGQGSGNTIYFGEGSWLTVV.